This TCR beta chain was sequenced during a study of shared clonotypes between healthy human individuals. Findings and caveats of the study: Sampling used blood alone; tissue repertoires probably differ. It was the few donors that limited the genetic and exposure-history diversity represented.

Genomic DNA of each subset was evenly split across several immunoSEQ plates. Some clones are missing from TCRdb's copy, which holds only in-frame ones; the method was immunoSEQ multiplex PCR. The top ten hold roughly 0.65% of the sample, which has under 1,100,000 clones, around 78% seen once. Concerning this clone itself: Its cognate antigen is unknown.

The germline gives CDR1 MDHEN, CDR2 SYDVKM. V was cut by 5 bases and J by 5 bases, with 7 bases left in between. The CDR3 extends over 12 amino acids. The study enrolled healthy HIV-negative adults without recent acute infections or vaccinations as donors. Sample: memory CD4+ T cells from PBMCs. Subset noted: CD45RA-negative fraction. The sequence came from a young man in good health. Some clones in this sample may be carry-over from other donors' samples. This chain joins TRBV28 and TRBJ1-5, with D unresolved. CDR3: CASSPLHQPQHF. CDR3 in DNA: TGTGCCAGCAGTCCTTTACATCAGCCCCAGCATTTT.